A selection of T cell receptor beta chains follows, all from one sample in a study of OX40 agonist ivuxolimab in advanced cancers. TCRdb's copy holds only in-frame clones and misses some; the assay was immunoSEQ multiplex PCR. The table records over 65,000 clones, roughly 84% of them present only once. The sample consisted of CD4+ or CD8+ T cells sorted from blood, taken in a trial of the OX40 agonist ivuxolimab. The source is an adult with an advanced solid tumor such as melanoma, head and neck, liver or kidney cancer. The CDR3 runs from the conserved cysteine through the conserved F or W. A D gene is named only where the DNA matches it firmly. Rows give clone size only sometimes, using once, few, many, or a class for an expanded clone.

TRBJ1-2	.	TRBD1	TRBV5-6	CASSLVVQGATNYGYTF	TGTGCCAGCAGCTTGGTAGTACAGGGGGCAACTAACTATGGCTACACCTTC
TRBJ2-3	few	.	TRBV7-8	CASSLNRNFITDTQYF	TGTGCCAGCAGCTTAAATCGTAACTTTATCACAGATACGCAGTATTTT
TRBJ2-2	.	.	TRBV7-9	CASSWDSTGELFF	TGTGCCAGCAGCTGGGACTCCACCGGGGAGCTGTTTTTT
TRBJ2-1	.	.	TRBV7-8	CASSFDGGSYNEQFF	TGTGCCAGCAGCTTCGACGGGGGTAGCTACAATGAGCAGTTCTTC
TRBJ2-1	.	.	TRBV5-5	CASSAGASSYNEQFF	TGTGCCAGCAGCGCCGGGGCAAGCTCCTACAATGAGCAGTTCTTC
TRBJ1-1	.	.	TRBV5-4	CASSLNLGDTEAFF	TGTGCCAGCAGCTTAAATCTAGGGGACACTGAAGCTTTCTTT
TRBJ1-2	few	.	TRBV7-2	CASSLGRNYGYTF	TGTGCCAGCAGCTTAGGCAGGAACTATGGCTACACCTTC
TRBJ1-2	once	TRBD1	TRBV28	CASSPGGTANYGYTF	TGTGCCAGCAGCCCGGGGGGGACAGCAAACTATGGCTACACCTTC
TRBJ2-2	.	.	TRBV29-1	CSVVGTSNTGELFF	TGCAGCGTAGTTGGGACATCGAACACCGGGGAGCTGTTTTTT
TRBJ1-6	.	.	TRBV18	CASPNSPLHF	TGTGCCAGCCCGAATTCACCCCTCCACTTT
TRBJ1-3	.	.	TRBV5-1	CASSSLTVNSGNTIYF	TGCGCCAGCAGCTCTTTGACGGTGAATTCTGGAAACACCATATATTTT
TRBJ1-1	.	.	TRBV9	CASSVTAGTEAFF	TGTGCCAGCAGCGTAACAGCTGGGACTGAAGCTTTCTTT
TRBJ1-1	few	.	TRBV29-1	CSVTNTEAFF	TGCAGCGTTACCAACACTGAAGCTTTCTTT
TRBJ2-3	.	.	TRBV27	CASSPTTDTQYF	TGTGCCAGCAGTCCAACGACAGATACGCAGTATTTT
TRBJ2-3	.	.	TRBV6-4	CASSDSGQGDTQYF	TGTGCCAGCAGTGATAGCGGCCAGGGAGATACGCAGTATTTT
TRBJ2-3	.	TRBD2	TRBV11-2	CASSAQLATDTQYF	TGTGCCAGCAGCGCCCAACTAGCGACAGATACGCAGTATTTT
TRBJ2-1	.	TRBD1	TRBV29-1	CSVEAGTGQNEQFF	TGCAGCGTTGAAGCCGGGACAGGGCAAAATGAGCAGTTCTTC
TRBJ2-1	.	TRBD2	TRBV19	CASSRSRTSGRDEQFF	TGTGCCAGTAGCCGCTCCCGGACTAGCGGGAGGGATGAGCAGTTCTTC
TRBJ2-4	.	.	TRBV7-9	CASSLGGLANIQYF	TGTGCCAGCAGCTTGGGGGGGCTCGCGAACATTCAGTACTTC
TRBJ1-1	few	.	TRBV30	CAWDRYTEAFF	TGTGCCTGGGACAGATACACTGAAGCTTTCTTT
TRBJ2-4	.	.	TRBV2	CASSLAALDGNIQYF	TGTGCCAGCAGTCTGGCTGCCCTCGACGGAAACATTCAGTACTTC
TRBJ1-4	.	.	TRBV19	CASTPGPTNEKLFF	TGTGCCAGTACCCCAGGGCCAACTAATGAAAAACTGTTTTTT
TRBJ1-5	few	TRBD1	TRBV7-7	CATEGGGTDRDRCSNQPQHF	TGTGCCACCGAGGGGGGGGGCACTGACAGGGACCGGTGTAGCAATCAGCCCCAGCATTTT
TRBJ1-1	.	.	TRBV10-2	CASSGQMDVITEAFF	TGCGCCAGCAGTGGGCAGATGGATGTGATCACTGAAGCTTTCTTT
TRBJ1-2	.	TRBD1	TRBV5-1	CASSLDTGGFYGYTF	TGCGCCAGCAGCTTGGATACAGGGGGCTTTTATGGCTACACCTTC
TRBJ1-5	.	.	TRBV4-1	CASSLTGTVNQPQHF	TGCGCCAGCAGCTTGACCGGGACGGTCAATCAGCCCCAGCATTTT
TRBJ2-2	once	.	TRBV19	CASSKGSGSNTGELFF	TGTGCCAGTAGTAAAGGCAGCGGATCGAACACCGGGGAGCTGTTTTTT
TRBJ2-2	.	TRBD2	TRBV19	CASIPTSGGNTGELFF	TGTGCCAGTATCCCCACTAGCGGGGGGAACACCGGGGAGCTGTTTTTT
TRBJ1-4	.	.	TRBV6-6	CASSSPLKLFF	TGTGCCAGCAGTTCCCCGTTGAAACTGTTTTTT